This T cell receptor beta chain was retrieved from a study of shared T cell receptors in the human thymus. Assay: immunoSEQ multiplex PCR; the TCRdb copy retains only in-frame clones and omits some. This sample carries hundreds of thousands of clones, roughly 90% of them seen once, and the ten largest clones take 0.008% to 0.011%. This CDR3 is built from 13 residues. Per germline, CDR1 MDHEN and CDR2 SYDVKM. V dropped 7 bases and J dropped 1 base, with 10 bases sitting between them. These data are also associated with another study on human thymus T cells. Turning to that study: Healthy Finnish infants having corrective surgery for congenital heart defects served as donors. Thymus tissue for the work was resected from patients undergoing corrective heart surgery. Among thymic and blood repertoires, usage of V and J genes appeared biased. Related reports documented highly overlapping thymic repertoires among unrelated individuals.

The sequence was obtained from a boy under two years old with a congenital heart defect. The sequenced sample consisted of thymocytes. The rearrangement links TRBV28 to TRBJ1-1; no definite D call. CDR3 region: CASTLLANTEAFF. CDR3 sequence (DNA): TGTGCCAGCACCCTTCTGGCGAACACTGAAGCTTTCTTT.